The 24 T cell receptor beta chains in this list originate from one sample, sequenced in a study of monozygotic twins with inflammatory bowel disease. TCRdb re-called the 5' RACE reads; one entry per CDR3 protein, DNA not given. The table gives 400,000 or so distinct CDR3 sequences; the top ten clones make up 2% to 3% of it. Sample: blood. The receptor source for this set is a human donor with ulcerative colitis or Crohn's disease, or a healthy co-twin of an affected twin (not recorded which).

The genes are TRBV6-6 and TRBJ2-1; TCRdb lists TRBD2, though no DNA is available to test this call. Germline V lookup: CDR1 MNHNY, CDR2 SVGAGI (reference sequence). CDR3 size: 14 residues. The CDR3 spells CASKPSGRADERFF.

The chain has TRBV20-1 and TRBJ1-3; TCRdb's assignment of TRBD1 cannot be checked, as there is no DNA. This CDR3 has 13 amino acids. The germline CDR1 and CDR2 sequences are DFQATT and SNEGSKA (reference sequence). The CDR3 loop is CSALRTSGNTIYF.

The chain joins TRBV6-1 to TRBJ2-6; TCRdb lists TRBD1, though no DNA is available to test this call. Per the germline V gene, CDR1 is MNHNS and CDR2 is SASEGT. The CDR3 covers 15 residues. The CDR3: CASAMDRAGANVLTF.

V gene TRBV7-6 combines with J gene TRBJ2-5; TCRdb's D gene call, TRBD2, goes unchecked for lack of DNA. The CDR3 covers 13 residues. Per germline, CDR1 SGHVS and CDR2 FNYEAQ. CDR3 residues: CASSLLLAGLWYF.

The chain has TRBV7-6 and TRBJ2-1; TCRdb's D call, TRBD2, is unchecked because there is no DNA. The germline CDR1 and CDR2 sequences are SGHVS and FNYEAQ. The CDR3 consists of 17 residues. The CDR3 spells CASSSTLGTLNYNEQFF. Based on the CDR3 plus reference TRBV7-6 and TRBJ2-1, the full variable domain is GAGVSQSPRYKVTKRGQDVALRCDPISGHVSLYWYRQALGQGPEFLTYFNYEAQQDKSGLPNDRFSAERPEGSISTLTIQRTEQRDSAMYRCASSSTLGTLNYNEQFFGPGTRLTVL.

The chain has TRBV4-2 and TRBJ1-5. The CDR3 runs to 14 residues. The germline gives CDR1 LGHNA, CDR2 YNFKEQ. The CDR3 is CASSQANGNQPQHF.

V gene TRBV14 combines with J gene TRBJ1-1. CDR1 is SGHDN, CDR2 FVKESK, per germline. CDR3 length equals 13 residues. This chain's CDR3 is CASSPWIDTEAFF.

The V gene is TRBV7-2, the J gene TRBJ2-1; the TCRdb D gene call, TRBD2, has no DNA to confirm it. Germline V CDR1 and CDR2: SGHTA, FQGNSA. This CDR3 contains 17 residues. CDR3 residues: CASSLARTSGGYNEQFF.

The chain uses TRBV12-3 or TRBV12-4 and TRBJ2-7. The CDR3 runs 11 residues. The CDR3 loop is CASSRLGEQYF.

The rearrangement joins TRBV12-3 or TRBV12-4 to TRBJ2-5; lacking DNA, the TRBD1 call made by TCRdb goes unchecked. The CDR3 is 15 residues long. CDR3 in amino acids: CASSPVGGLGETQYF.

The gene calls are TRBV28 and TRBJ2-1; lacking DNA, the TRBD1 call made by TCRdb goes unchecked. The germline V gene has CDR1 MDHEN and CDR2 SYDVKM. CDR3 length equals 13 residues. The chain's CDR3 is CASGAAMYNEQFF.

The gene calls are TRBV7-2 and TRBJ2-1; TCRdb's D gene call, TRBD2, goes unchecked for lack of DNA. This CDR3 has 16 amino acids. Germline loops: CDR1 SGHTA, CDR2 FQGNSA. CDR3 sequence reads: CASSLGSGGAWNEQFF.

This chain connects TRBV5-6 to TRBJ1-2; TCRdb outputs TRBD1, but without DNA this stays unchecked. The germline CDR1 and CDR2 sequences are SGHDT and YYEEEE. This CDR3 is 15 amino acids long. CDR3 sequence reads: CASSYPLTGGNGYTF.

This chain connects TRBV12-3 or TRBV12-4 to TRBJ1-1; TCRdb returns TRBD1, unconfirmable since there is no DNA. This CDR3 region has 13 residues. The CDR3 loop is CASSLGDGAEAFF.

The rearrangement links TRBV20-1 to TRBJ2-3. Per germline, CDR1 DFQATT and CDR2 SNEGSKA (reference sequence). This CDR3 region has 11 residues. The CDR3 here is CSAQPVDTQYF.

V and J are TRBV18 and TRBJ2-3; TCRdb calls TRBD2, which cannot be checked without DNA. Germline CDR1 is KGHSH and CDR2 is LQKENI. The CDR3 runs 15 residues. CDR3 residues: CASSPGGLAKDTQYF.

V and J are TRBV18 and TRBJ1-3; TCRdb's D call of TRBD1 is untestable without DNA. In germline, CDR1 is KGHSH, CDR2 LQKENI. This CDR3 comprises 16 residues. The CDR3 sequence is CASSPGQGGSGNTIYF.

The V gene is TRBV4-2, the J gene TRBJ2-5; the D call of TRBD2 rests on TCRdb alone, since no DNA is present to check it. Per germline, CDR1 LGHNA and CDR2 YNFKEQ. CDR3 size: 15 residues. Here the CDR3 reads CASSQVSSGQETQYF.

This chain links TRBV4-2 with TRBJ2-2. CDR3 size: 15 residues. Looked up from germline, CDR1 is LGHNA and CDR2 is YNFKEQ. The CDR3 loop reads CASSQETANTGELFF.

The V call is TRBV2, the J call TRBJ1-6; there is no DNA to check the TCRdb D call of TRBD1. Germline V lookup: CDR1 SNHLY, CDR2 FYNNEI. This CDR3 has 15 residues. CDR3 in amino acids: CASRSGTGPNSPLHF. Combining the CDR3 with reference TRBV2 and TRBJ1-6 gives the whole variable domain EPEVTQTPSHQVTQMGQEVILRCVPISNHLYFYWYRQILGQKVEFLVSFYNNEISEKSEIFDDQFSVERPDGSNFTLKIRSTKLEDSAMYFCASRSGTGPNSPLHFGNGTRLTVT.

The V call is TRBV6-1, the J call TRBJ2-7; no DNA is available, so the TRBD2 call from TCRdb remains unchecked. The CDR3 covers 15 residues. CDR1 and CDR2 (germline): MNHNS, SASEGT. The CDR3 protein is CASSARLAGYYEQYF.

The rearrangement uses TRBV7-3 and TRBJ2-1. Germline CDR1 and CDR2: SGHTA and FQGTGA. The CDR3 is 13 amino acids. CDR3 region: CASSFDRSAEQFF. Combining the CDR3 with reference TRBV7-3 and TRBJ2-1 gives the whole variable domain GAGVSQTPSNKVTEKGKYVELRCDPISGHTALYWYRQSLGQGPEFLIYFQGTGAADDSGLPNDRFFAVRPEGSVSTLKIQRTERGDSAVYLCASSFDRSAEQFFGPGTRLTVL.

The rearrangement links TRBV4-1 to TRBJ1-3. The CDR3 extends over 14 amino acids. Germline values: CDR1 MGHRA, CDR2 YSYEKL. CDR3 region: CASSPQGSGNTIYF.

The chain combines TRBV9 with TRBJ2-5; TCRdb's D call of TRBD1 is untestable without DNA. There are 16 residues in the CDR3. Germline assignment: CDR1 SGDLS and CDR2 YYNGEE. The CDR3 is CASSAAGQGGRETQYF.